This TCR beta chain was sequenced in a study of PD-1 blockade in classical Hodgkin lymphoma. The wider study: Patients were treated with nivolumab at 3 mg/kg, and this was given intravenously every 2 weeks.

Sample time point: cycle 4 day 1 (C4D1), after 5 to 7 weeks of nivolumab. Following autologous stem cell transplantation, relapse occurred in every patient, and exposure to brentuximab vedotin varied. Magnetic negative selection served to purify CD4+ T cells out of PBMCs that had been thawed. CDR3 size: 17 residues. Germline V gene data show CDR1 as WNHNN and CDR2 as SYGVQD (reference sequence). V lost 6 bases, J lost 0 bases, and 8 bases stayed unmatched. Sequenced by immunoSEQ multiplex PCR; TCRdb stores in-frame clones only, minus some. This sample carries 25,000 to 30,000 clones, 70% to 90% of them seen once, and the ten largest clones take about 0.45%. Regarding the study as a whole: Diversity similar to that of newly diagnosed patients was seen at baseline in complete responders. Patients starting nivolumab less than 1 year after ASCT had lower diversity and were excluded from later analyses. Only CD4+ TCR diversity, not CD8+, had risen significantly by C4D1.

In the case of this clone: Its antigen is as yet unknown.

The sample in question was CD4+ T cells from blood, obtained before the fourth cycle of nivolumab. V gene TRBV10-1 combines with J gene TRBJ2-3; 11 positions match TRBD2. The sequence came from a human donor with classical Hodgkin lymphoma. CDR3 amino acids: CASSPGTSGLSTDTQYF. CDR3 DNA: TGCGCCAGCAGCCCCGGGACTAGCGGACTTAGCACAGATACGCAGTATTTT.